This section outlines one T cell receptor beta chain sequence together with its context. The specificity of this receptor is unknown. Base qualities were left out, and no much larger clone turns up one base away. Other DNA sequences in this specimen translate into the identical CDR3. Library preparation employed the immunoSEQ multiplex PCR assay. For the multiplex PCR, a mixture combining 60 forward primers for TCR Vbeta segments and 13 reverse primers for TCR Jbeta segments was used. The CDR3 region of rearranged TCR beta genes was amplified from genomic DNA by a multiplex PCR assay. On the Illumina HiSeq System, the amplified TCR beta libraries were sequenced as 87-base-pair reads. The source study handled its data this way. Across the 500 to 750 repertoires, a later analysis counted some 80 million unique TCR beta chains, 9.5 million to 13 million of which were shared by at least two donors. Raw reads were error-corrected and collapsed into unique sequences with a nearest-neighbor algorithm that merged closely related sequences to remove PCR and sequencing errors. Alignment of CDR3 sequences to IMGT reference sequences was used to assign V, D and J gene segments. Each retained sequence needed at least a six-nucleotide match to both a V gene segment and a J gene segment. A rearrangement counted as productive if the CDR3 had no stop codons and remained in frame with V and J, and every other rearrangement counted as non-productive. Following IMGT convention, CDR3 was defined as the stretch from the second conserved V-encoded cysteine to the conserved J-encoded phenylalanine. Sequences without an unambiguous match to a single V gene segment were excluded from the earlier analysis of approximately 560 of the donors. In an earlier analysis of several hundred of the donors, V segments were called functional above 56.7% productive rearrangements and were called segregating when the between-donor standard deviation exceeded 5%. A statistical classification framework was developed to diagnose cytomegalovirus status using the catalog of TCR beta chain sequences. A later analysis assigned V and J genes by comparing TCR nucleotide sequences with IMGT/GENE-DB human TR gene sequences. Using the TCRdist pipeline, a later analysis assigned CDR3 sequences along with most-parsimonious VDJ recombination scenarios. In a later analysis, each TCR beta chain was defined by its CDR3 amino acid sequence together with its V-gene family, and reads lacking a unique V-gene family were excluded. To address suspected cross-contamination and a sequencing artifact, a later analysis removed roughly 640 highly shared, low-generation-probability nucleotide sequences. For each public chain, a later analysis derived a clonal expansion index from normalized ranks of inferred template counts within each repertoire. In a later analysis, generation probabilities were computed using a VDJ recombination model fitted to out-of-frame rearrangements, and the results were checked against IGoR. In a later analysis, TCR-TCR, TCR-HLA and TCR-CMV co-occurrence was scored with hypergeometric tests, and a repertoire-size bias correction was applied to TCR pairs. A later analysis estimated false discovery rates by permuting HLA or CMV assignments 20 times. A later analysis grouped co-occurring TCRs with DBSCAN, adding TCRdist sequence similarity when clustering within HLA-allele-positive subsets. For co-occurrence clustering, repertoires with fewer than 30,000 or more than 120,000 public chains were excluded, along with roughly 5 repertoires with anomalous nucleotide sharing. In TCRdb, the immuneACCESS table is reduced to in-frame sequences with V and J assigned. These tables do not hold every clone; where another copy was compared, an unresolved V gene accounts for under half, and the others remain unexplained. V and J calls and clone size are those listed in that table; D and trimming were worked out from the DNA. The sample table contains around 170,000 clones; only one count was recorded for around 77% of them. The ten largest clones represent 1% of the sample.

The sample comes from a study of cytomegalovirus exposure and HLA in healthy donors (dated by TCRdb to about 2017). In the study overall: According to an earlier analysis of 587 of the donors, about 179 million T cells yielded over 100 million unique TCR beta sequences and about 300 Gb of sequence data. A separate validation cohort of approximately 130 different subjects was used in addition to the approximately 640-subject first cohort. Several DR-DQ haplotypes were handled as single units for association and clustering because linkage in the cohort was strong. The study aimed to test whether signatures of past pathogen exposure could be identified by cataloging public T cell receptors. High-throughput TCR immunosequencing, statistical association of individual TCRs with disease status, and machine learning were combined to predict cytomegalovirus infection status. Alongside the repertoire data, information on donor age, sex, ethnicity and CMV serostatus was compiled. The study used immunosequencing to profile the T cell repertoires of hundreds of subjects and linked those repertoires to cytomegalovirus serostatus. Of the roughly 400 genotyped donors, approximately 82% fell in the genetic ancestry cluster associated with self-reported Caucasian donors. In a later analysis, previously published TCR beta repertoires from more than 500 donors were re-analyzed and high-resolution HLA genotyping was added so that TCR occurrence patterns could be studied. An early release that covered about 600 HLA-typed donors contained around 300 gigabases of sequencing data and approximately 85 million unique TCR sequences. Typing coverage varied by locus: about 620-630 donors for A, B, C, DRB1 and DQB1; roughly 510 for DQA1; 600 to 610 for DPA1; about 450 for DPB1. In an earlier analysis of a few hundred of the donors, high-throughput TCR beta sequencing was used to judge whether each TCR beta V gene segment behaved as functional or pseudogenic. In a later genetic analysis, genome-wide SNP genotypes for about 55% of the 666 donors were used, and that subset was treated as a discovery cohort. Across some 400 genotyped donors of the cohort, an average of 235,054 unique TCR beta nucleotide sequences per donor were sequenced, and roughly 20% of those sequences were non-productive. Class I and class II HLA loci were covered by the typing at four-digit resolution. Every discovery cohort repertoire had been produced on one sequencing platform. In the later analysis, no new phenotypic data were used to find candidate immune exposures; instead, reliance was placed on TCR beta sequences and their occurrence across donors. Summary of the overall study and its limitations: Because HLA typing was missing for some donors at each locus, association tests included only the typed subset. According to a later genetic analysis, donors in an Asian-associated ancestry cluster had fewer N-insertions in productive TCRs than the approximately 630-donor mean. The classifier was reported to diagnose cytomegalovirus status with high specificity and sensitivity in both the original cohort and the validation cohort. Across donors, most TCR sequences were observed very rarely, whereas some public TCRs were present in many individuals. A cluster of highly shared sequence variants was judged likely to represent a technical artifact of the sequencing pipeline. In this cohort, only TCR beta chains were sequenced, and detectable features were limited by the absence of alpha or paired-chain data. Because counts were too low, about 18 rarely observed V segments, including chromosome 9 orphons, were excluded from the earlier analysis of under 650 of the donors. Roughly uniform sequencing depth across donors was assumed in presence/absence analyses, although this assumption may not hold. An association between a missense DCLRE1C variant and V-gene and J-gene trimming of TCR beta chains was found in a later genetic analysis and replicated in an independent cohort. In a later analysis, TCR association rates were found to vary across HLA loci, with the most associated TCRs seen for DRB1 alleles and the fewest for HLA-C alleles. It was suggested by the authors that the approach could potentially be generalized to other disease states and immunological phenotypes. In a later analysis, HLA-associated TCR beta chains showed more clonal expansion and lower generation probabilities than non-associated chains that were equally common. Specific HLA alleles were associated with 15,000 to 20,000 TCR beta sequences at a false discovery rate of 0.05 in a later analysis. Broadly in line with IMGT annotations, most TCR beta V segments showed up in productive rearrangements about 90% or about 30% of the time in an earlier analysis of 450 to 750 of the donors. A further reported finding was that TCR beta sequences accurately predicted the HLA-A and HLA-B alleles for most subjects in the first cohort. Immune exposure information for the cohort was limited to CMV serostatus. Correlated functional status among segregating V segments might reflect linkage disequilibrium, but an unknown experimental factor could not be ruled out. Because the 87-base-pair reads could not distinguish some IMGT-functional V segments, including TRBV6-2 and TRBV6-3, those segments were excluded. In the study, 150 to 200 TCR beta chains were listed as associated with cytomegalovirus. In vitro tests confirmed that three of the cytomegalovirus-associated TCR beta chains recognize cytomegalovirus antigens. In a later analysis, several top co-occurrence clusters were reported to appear linked to parvovirus B19, influenza, CMV and Epstein-Barr virus. According to a later analysis, most CMV-associated TCR beta chains appeared to be HLA-restricted, and the HLA associations seemed to be driven largely by CMV exposure. When HLA alleles, especially DR and DQ, strongly co-occurred, attributing TCR associations to individual alleles was difficult.

Ends trimmed: V by 3 bases, J by 5 bases; bases unmatched to a gene: 2. Measured from the cysteine to the phenylalanine, the CDR3 is 14 residues long. Only the CDR3 DNA is retained, 42 bases long and in frame from the first base. From a lookup of the germline V gene, CDR1 and CDR2 are KGHSH and LQKENI. The cohort consisted of 650 to 850 healthy bone marrow donors. At the time of sampling, all cohort members were nominally healthy, though unrecorded immune exposures were likely present. The donor tested CMV seropositive and was one of the 289 seropositive cohort members. Each donor provided a peripheral blood sample, and peripheral blood mononuclear cells were used for TCR beta sequencing. The Qiagen DNeasy Blood Extraction Kit was used to extract genomic DNA from the blood cell samples.

This TCR derives from a woman aged 45-65 years in good health and CMV-seropositive. The sequenced sample consisted of PBMCs. The chain couples TRBV18 to TRBJ2-7, and 12 junctional nucleotides match TRBD1. This receptor carries the CDR3 CASSPGTGGDEQYF. The DNA sequence reads TGTGCCAGCTCACCGGGGACAGGGGGCGACGAGCAGTACTTC.